The entry below gives a single TCR beta chain sequence along with its context. The data belong to a study of OX40 agonist ivuxolimab in advanced cancers. Sequencing used immunoSEQ multiplex PCR; TCRdb keeps in-frame clones, though not all of them. The sample holds 69,000 or so clones, about nine tenths seen once. The CDR3 is made up of 14 amino acids. CDR1 and CDR2 from the germline V gene are MNHNS and SASEGT. The V segment lost 8 bases and the J segment 1 base; nucleotides outside the gene matches: 8. Material: CD4+ or CD8+ T cells sorted from blood, obtained in a trial of the OX40 agonist ivuxolimab. The sequence was obtained from an adult with an advanced solid tumor such as melanoma, head and neck, liver or kidney cancer. The genes are TRBV6-1 and TRBJ2-7, with TRBD2 matching over 7 bases. In DNA, the CDR3 is TGTGCCAGCTCAGCGGGGCTGTGGTCCTACGAGCAGTACTTC. Translated, it gives CASSAGLWSYEQYF.